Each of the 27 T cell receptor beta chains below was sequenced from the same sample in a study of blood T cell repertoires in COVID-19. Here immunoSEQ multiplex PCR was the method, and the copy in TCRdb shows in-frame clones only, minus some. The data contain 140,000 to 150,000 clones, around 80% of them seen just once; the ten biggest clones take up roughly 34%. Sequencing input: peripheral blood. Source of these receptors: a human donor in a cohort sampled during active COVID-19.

The CDR3 sequence is CASSLGGHLNEKLFF. The CDR3 coding sequence is TGTGCCAGCAGTCTCGGGGGGCACCTTAATGAAAAACTGTTTTTT. This chain connects TRBV28 to TRBJ1-4; D may be TRBD1 (6 bases). Trimming left V 5 bases short and J 4 bases short, with 14 bases between. The CDR3 runs 15 residues. Germline values: CDR1 MDHEN, CDR2 SYDVKM.

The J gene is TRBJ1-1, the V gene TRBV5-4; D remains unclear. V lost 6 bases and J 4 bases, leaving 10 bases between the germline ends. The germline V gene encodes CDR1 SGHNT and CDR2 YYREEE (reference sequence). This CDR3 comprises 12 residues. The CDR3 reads CASNTEGTEAFF. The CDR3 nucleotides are TGTGCCAGCAATACAGAAGGCACTGAAGCTTTCTTT.

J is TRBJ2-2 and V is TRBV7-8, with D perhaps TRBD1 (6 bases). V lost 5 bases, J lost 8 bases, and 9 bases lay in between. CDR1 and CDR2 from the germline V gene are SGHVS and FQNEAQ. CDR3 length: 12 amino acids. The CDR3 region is CASSPGTGELFF. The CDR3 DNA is TGTGCCAGCAGCCCTGGGACAGGGGAGCTGTTTTTT.

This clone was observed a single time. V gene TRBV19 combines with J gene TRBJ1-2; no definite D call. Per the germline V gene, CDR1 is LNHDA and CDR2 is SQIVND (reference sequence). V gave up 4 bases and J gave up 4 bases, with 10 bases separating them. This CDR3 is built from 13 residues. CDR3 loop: CASSNTPSYGYTF. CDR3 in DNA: TGTGCCAGTAGTAACACACCCTCCTATGGCTACACCTTC.

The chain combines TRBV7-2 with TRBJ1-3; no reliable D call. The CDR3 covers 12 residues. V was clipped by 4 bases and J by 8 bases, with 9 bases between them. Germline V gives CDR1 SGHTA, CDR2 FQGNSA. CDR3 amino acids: CASSSVPDTIYF. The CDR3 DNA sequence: TGTGCCAGCAGCTCTGTCCCGGACACCATATATTTT.

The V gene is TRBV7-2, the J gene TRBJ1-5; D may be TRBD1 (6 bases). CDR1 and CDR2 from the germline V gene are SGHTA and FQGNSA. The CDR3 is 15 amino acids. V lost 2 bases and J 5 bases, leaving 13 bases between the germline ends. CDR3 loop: CASSLTYRDYQPQHF. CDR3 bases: TGTGCCAGCAGCTTAACATACAGGGATTATCAGCCCCAGCATTTT. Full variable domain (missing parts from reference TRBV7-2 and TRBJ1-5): GAGVSQSPSNKVTEKGKDVELRCDPISGHTALYWYRQSLGQGLEFLIYFQGNSAPDKSGLPSDRFSAERTGGSVSTLTIQRTQQEDSAVYLCASSLTYRDYQPQHFGDGTRLSIL.

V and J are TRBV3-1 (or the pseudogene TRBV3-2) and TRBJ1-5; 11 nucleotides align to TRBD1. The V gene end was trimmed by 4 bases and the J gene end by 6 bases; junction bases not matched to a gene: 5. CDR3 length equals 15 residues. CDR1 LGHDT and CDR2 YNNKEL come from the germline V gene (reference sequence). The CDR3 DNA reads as TGTGCCAGCAGCCTTGGGACAGGGGGTACTCAGCCCCAGCATTTT. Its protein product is CASSLGTGGTQPQHF.

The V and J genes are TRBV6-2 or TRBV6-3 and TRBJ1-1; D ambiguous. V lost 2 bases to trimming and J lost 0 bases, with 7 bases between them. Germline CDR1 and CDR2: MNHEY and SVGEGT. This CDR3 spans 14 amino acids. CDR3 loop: CASSYGRVNTEAFF. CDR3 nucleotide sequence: TGTGCCAGCAGTTACGGCCGGGTGAACACTGAAGCTTTCTTT.

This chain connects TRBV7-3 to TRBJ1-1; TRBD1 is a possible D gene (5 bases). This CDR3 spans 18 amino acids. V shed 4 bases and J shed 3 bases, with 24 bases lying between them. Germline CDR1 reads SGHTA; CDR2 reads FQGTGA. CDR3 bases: TGTGCCAGCAGCTCAGGGCCCTGGAAAAGGGGTAGGGACACTGAAGCTTTCTTT. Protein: CASSSGPWKRGRDTEAFF. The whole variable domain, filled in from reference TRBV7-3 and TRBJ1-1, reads GAGVSQTPSNKVTEKGKYVELRCDPISGHTALYWYRQSLGQGPEFLIYFQGTGAADDSGLPNDRFFAVRPEGSVSTLKIQRTERGDSAVYLCASSSGPWKRGRDTEAFFGQGTRLTVV.

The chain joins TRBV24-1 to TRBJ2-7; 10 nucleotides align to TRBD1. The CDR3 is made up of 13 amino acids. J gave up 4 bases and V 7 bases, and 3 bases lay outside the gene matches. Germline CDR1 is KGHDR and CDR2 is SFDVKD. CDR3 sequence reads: CATSWGQGYEQYF. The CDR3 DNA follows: TGTGCCACCAGCTGGGGACAGGGGTACGAGCAGTACTTC.

The CDR3 coding sequence is TGCGCCAGCAGCCCCCACAGGGCTCCGAATCAGCCCCAGCATTTT. Amino acids: CASSPHRAPNQPQHF. The rearrangement uses TRBV4-1 and TRBJ1-5, with D perhaps matching TRBD1 (6 bases). V was trimmed by 4 bases and J by 4 bases, leaving 14 bases between them. CDR1 is MGHRA, CDR2 YSYEKL, per germline. The CDR3 is made up of 15 amino acids.

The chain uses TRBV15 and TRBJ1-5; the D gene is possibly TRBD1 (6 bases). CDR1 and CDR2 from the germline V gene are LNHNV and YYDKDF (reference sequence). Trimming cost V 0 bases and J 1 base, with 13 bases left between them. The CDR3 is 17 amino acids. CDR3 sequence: CATSRDGWGRSNQPQHF. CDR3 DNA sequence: TGTGCCACCAGCAGAGATGGTTGGGGGCGAAGCAATCAGCCCCAGCATTTT. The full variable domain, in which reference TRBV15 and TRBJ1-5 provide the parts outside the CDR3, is DAMVIQNPRYQVTQFGKPVTLSCSQTLNHNVMYWYQQKSSQAPKLLFHYYDKDFNNEADTPDNFQSRRPNTSFCFLDIRSPGLGDTAMYLCATSRDGWGRSNQPQHFGDGTRLSIL.

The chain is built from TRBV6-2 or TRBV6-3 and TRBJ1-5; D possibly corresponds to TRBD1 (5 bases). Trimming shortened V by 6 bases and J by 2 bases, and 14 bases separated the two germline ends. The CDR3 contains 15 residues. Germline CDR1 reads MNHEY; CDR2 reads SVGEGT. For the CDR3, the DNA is TGTGCCAGCAGATACGGGGGGGTTGGCAATCAGCCCCAGCATTTT. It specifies CASRYGGVGNQPQHF.

DNA of the CDR3: TGTGCCAGCAGCGGGGTGGAGGGCTACGAGCAGTACTTC. This gives the protein CASSGVEGYEQYF. J is TRBJ2-7 and V is TRBV9, with D possibly being TRBD2 (6 bases). CDR1 is SGDLS and CDR2 is YYNGEE in the germline V gene. Trimming cost V 3 bases and J 3 bases, with 10 bases left between them. This CDR3 spans 13 amino acids.

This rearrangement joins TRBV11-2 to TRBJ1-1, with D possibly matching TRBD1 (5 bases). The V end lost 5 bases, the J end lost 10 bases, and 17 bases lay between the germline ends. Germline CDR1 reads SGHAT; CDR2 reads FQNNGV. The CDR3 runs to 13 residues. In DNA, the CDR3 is TGTGCCAGCAGCCAGGGAAGGGTTTGGGCAGCTTTCTTT. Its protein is CASSQGRVWAAFF.

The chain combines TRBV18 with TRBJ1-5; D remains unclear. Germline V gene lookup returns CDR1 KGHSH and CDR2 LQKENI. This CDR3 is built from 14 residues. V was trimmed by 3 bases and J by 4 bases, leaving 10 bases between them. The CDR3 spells CASSPQAGNQPQHF. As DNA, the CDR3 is TGTGCCAGCTCACCGCAGGCGGGGAATCAGCCCCAGCATTTT.

The CDR3 DNA sequence: TGTGCCAGTAGTAGACTAGCGGGGGGAATGAATGAGCAGTTCTTC. Encoded protein: CASSRLAGGMNEQFF. The rearrangement links TRBV19 to TRBJ2-1, with 13 bases fitting TRBD2. J gave up 7 bases and V 4 bases, and 4 bases lay outside the gene matches. The length of the CDR3 is 15 residues. CDR1 and CDR2 from the germline V gene are LNHDA and SQIVND (reference sequence).

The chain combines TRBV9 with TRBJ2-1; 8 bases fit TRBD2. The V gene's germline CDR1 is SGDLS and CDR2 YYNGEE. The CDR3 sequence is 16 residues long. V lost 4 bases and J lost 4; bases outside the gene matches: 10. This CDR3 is CASSKGISGVYNEQFF. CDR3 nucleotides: TGTGCCAGCAGCAAAGGTATTAGCGGGGTTTACAATGAGCAGTTCTTC.

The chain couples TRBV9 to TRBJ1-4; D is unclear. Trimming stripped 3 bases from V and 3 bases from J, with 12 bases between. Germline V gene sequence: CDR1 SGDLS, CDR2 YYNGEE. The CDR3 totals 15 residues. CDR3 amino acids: CASSESVSPNEKLFF. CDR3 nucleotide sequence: TGTGCCAGCAGCGAATCAGTGTCGCCTAATGAAAAACTGTTTTTT.

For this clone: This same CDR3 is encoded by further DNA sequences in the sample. CDR3 DNA sequence: TGTGCCACCAGCAGGCCGGCTGAGGGTGATACGCAGTATTTT. Its translation is CATSRPAEGDTQYF. The chain carries TRBV15 and TRBJ2-3, with D possibly being TRBD2 (5 bases). The CDR3 spans 14 residues. V dropped 3 bases and J dropped 6 bases, with 13 bases sitting between them. CDR1 LNHNV and CDR2 YYDKDF come from the germline V gene (reference sequence).

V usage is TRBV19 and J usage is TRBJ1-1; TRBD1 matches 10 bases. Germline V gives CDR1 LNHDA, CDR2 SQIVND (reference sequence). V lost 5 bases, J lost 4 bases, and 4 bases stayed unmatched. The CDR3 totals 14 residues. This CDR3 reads CASSDRGRGTEAFF. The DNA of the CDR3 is TGTGCCAGTAGTGACAGGGGGCGAGGCACTGAAGCTTTCTTT.

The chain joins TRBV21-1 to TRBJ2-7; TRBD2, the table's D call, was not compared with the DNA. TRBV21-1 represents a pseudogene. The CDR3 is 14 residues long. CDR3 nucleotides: TGTGCCAGCAGCAGGGCTAGCGAAACCTACGAGCAGTACTTC. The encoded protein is CASSRASETYEQYF.

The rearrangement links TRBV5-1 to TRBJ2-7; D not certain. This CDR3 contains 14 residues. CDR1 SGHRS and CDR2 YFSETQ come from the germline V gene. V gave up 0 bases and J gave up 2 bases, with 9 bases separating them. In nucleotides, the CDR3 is TGCGCCAGCAGCTTGGGTCCGAGGACCTACGAGCAGTACTTC. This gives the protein CASSLGPRTYEQYF.

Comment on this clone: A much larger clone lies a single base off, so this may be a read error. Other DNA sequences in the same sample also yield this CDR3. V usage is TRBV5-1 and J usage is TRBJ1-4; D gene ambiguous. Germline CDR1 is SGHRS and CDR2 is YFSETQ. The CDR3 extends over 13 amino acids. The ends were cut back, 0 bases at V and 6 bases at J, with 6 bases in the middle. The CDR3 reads CASSLDQDEKLFF. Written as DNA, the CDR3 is TGCGCCAGCAGCTTGGACCAGGATGAAAAACTGTTTTTT.

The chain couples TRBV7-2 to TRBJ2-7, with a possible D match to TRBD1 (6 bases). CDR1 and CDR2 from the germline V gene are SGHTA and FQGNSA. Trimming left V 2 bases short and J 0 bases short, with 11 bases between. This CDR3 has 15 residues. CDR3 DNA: TGTGCCAGCAGCTTATCGACAGGCAACTCCTACGAGCAGTACTTC. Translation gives CASSLSTGNSYEQYF.

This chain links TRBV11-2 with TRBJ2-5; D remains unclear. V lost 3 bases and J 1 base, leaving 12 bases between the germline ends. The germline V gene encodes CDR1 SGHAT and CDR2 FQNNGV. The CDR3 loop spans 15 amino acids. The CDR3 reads CASSFFGQSQETQYF. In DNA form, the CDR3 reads TGTGCCAGCAGCTTCTTTGGGCAGAGCCAAGAGACCCAGTACTTC.

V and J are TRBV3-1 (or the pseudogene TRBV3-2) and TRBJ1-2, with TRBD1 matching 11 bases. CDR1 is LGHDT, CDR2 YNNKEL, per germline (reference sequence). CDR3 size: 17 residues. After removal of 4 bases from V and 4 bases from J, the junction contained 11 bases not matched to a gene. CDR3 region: CASSPVPGQGESYGYTF. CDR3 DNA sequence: TGTGCCAGCAGCCCAGTCCCGGGACAGGGGGAGAGCTATGGCTACACCTTC.